These 32 T cell receptor beta chains originate from one sample sequenced in a study of T cell repertoires in ileal Crohn's disease. Sequencing used immunoSEQ multiplex PCR; TCRdb keeps in-frame clones, though not all of them. The table includes around 15,000 clones, 70% to 90% detected once. The sample comprised ileal tissue. These receptor sequences come from an adult with Crohn's disease.

The V call is TRBV10-3, the J call TRBJ2-6; 8 nucleotides align to TRBD1. Germline CDR1 and CDR2: ENHRY and SYGVKD. The CDR3 sequence is 19 residues long. V was clipped by 5 bases and J by 0 bases; unmatched bases: 12. The CDR3 sequence is CAISTDRGNLLSGANVLTF. The CDR3 DNA reads as TGTGCCATCAGTACAGACAGGGGAAACCTCCTCTCTGGGGCCAACGTCCTGACTTTC.

This chain joins TRBV6-6 and TRBJ1-1; the D gene is possibly TRBD1 (5 bases). Germline CDR1 and CDR2: MNHNY and SVGAGI (reference sequence). The CDR3 runs to 15 residues. The ends were cut back, 2 bases at V and 7 bases at J, with 17 bases in the middle. The DNA for the CDR3 is TGTGCCAGCAGTTACACCCGGACAAAGGAAAGTGAAGCTTTCTTT. This codes for CASSYTRTKESEAFF.

V is TRBV18 and J is TRBJ2-7; D remains ambiguous. Trimming cost V 6 bases and J 3 bases, with 18 bases left between them. In germline, CDR1 is KGHSH, CDR2 LQKENI. This CDR3 is built from 15 residues. CDR3 sequence: CASSKVGLTGYEQYF. CDR3 nucleotide sequence: TGTGCCAGCTCTAAGGTGGGCTTAACTGGCTACGAGCAGTACTTC.

The V call is TRBV6-1, the J call TRBJ2-1, with 12 bases identical to TRBD2. V shed 2 bases, J shed 9 bases, and the junction held 5 bases outside the gene matches. Germline loops: CDR1 MNHNS, CDR2 SASEGT. This CDR3 has 15 amino acids. CDR3 region: CASSELAGGQGEQFF. The CDR3 DNA sequence: TGTGCCAGCAGTGAACTAGCGGGGGGGCAGGGTGAGCAGTTCTTC.

This chain joins TRBV6-1 and TRBJ1-2; 7 bases align to TRBD1. In germline, CDR1 is MNHNS, CDR2 SASEGT. The CDR3 consists of 14 residues. J lost 4 bases, V lost 7 bases, and 9 bases had no gene match. This CDR3 reads CASNQQGNSYGYTF. Written as DNA, the CDR3 is TGTGCCAGCAACCAACAGGGGAATAGCTATGGCTACACCTTC.

CDR3 in amino acids: CASADRGGFEQYF. The CDR3 DNA is TGTGCCAGCGCGGACAGGGGCGGGTTCGAGCAGTACTTC. This chain uses TRBV25-1 with TRBJ2-7; 9 bases fit TRBD1. Germline V gene sequence: CDR1 MGHDK, CDR2 SYGVNS. CDR3 length: 13 amino acids. With 8 bases clipped from V and 6 bases from J, the junction kept 8 bases outside the gene matches.

The chain is built from TRBV6-1 and TRBJ2-3; D gene unclear. V was trimmed by 8 bases and J by 7 bases, leaving 10 bases between them. Germline V gene lookup returns CDR1 MNHNS and CDR2 SASEGT. The CDR3 runs to 11 residues. The CDR3 DNA is TGTGCCAGCCTACTCCTTTATACGCAGTATTTT. This codes for CASLLLYTQYF.

The chain links TRBV7-8 to TRBJ2-7; D perhaps matches TRBD2 (5 bases). The CDR3 is made up of 13 amino acids. Germline lookup yields CDR1 SGHVS and CDR2 FQNEAQ. The V and J ends lost 5 bases and 1 base respectively, with 9 bases between them. The CDR3 DNA reads as TGTGCCAGCAGCCTGGCGGGTTCCTACGAGCAGTACTTC. Translating it yields CASSLAGSYEQYF.

The chain joins TRBV7-9 to TRBJ2-2; 7 nucleotides match TRBD1. This CDR3 comprises 18 residues. The germline V gene has CDR1 SEHNR and CDR2 FQNEAQ (reference sequence). The V gene end was trimmed by 6 bases and the J gene end by 1 base; junction bases not matched to a gene: 14. The CDR3 loop reads CASREPGQAKGNTGELFF. The CDR3 bases are TGTGCCAGCAGAGAGCCAGGACAGGCTAAAGGGAACACCGGGGAGCTGTTTTTT.

The V gene is TRBV9, the J gene TRBJ2-2; the match to TRBD2 covers 8 bases. The V and J ends lost 0 bases and 5 bases, in that order; junction bases with no gene match: 15. The CDR3 totals 19 residues. Germline CDR1 and CDR2: SGDLS and YYNGEE. This CDR3 reads CASSVVDARRAGGTGELFF. The CDR3 coding sequence is TGTGCCAGCAGCGTAGTTGATGCCCGTAGGGCGGGGGGAACCGGGGAGCTGTTTTTT.

The chain couples TRBV5-4 to TRBJ1-1; possible D gene TRBD1, 6 bases. The CDR3 contains 16 residues. The ends were cut back, 1 base at V and 1 base at J, with 14 bases in the middle. The V gene's germline CDR1 is SGHNT and CDR2 YYREEE (reference sequence). The CDR3 DNA reads TGTGCCAGCAGCTTGCTGATGACAGGACCGAACACTGAAGCTTTCTTT. Protein: CASSLLMTGPNTEAFF.

The chain joins TRBV27 to TRBJ2-2; possibly TRBD2 for D (6 bases). V was pared by 4 bases and J by 6 bases, with 15 bases between. CDR3 size: 15 residues. Germline V CDR1 and CDR2: MNHEY, SMNVEV (reference sequence). CDR3 loop: CASSSRAGGSGELFF. In nucleotides, the CDR3 is TGTGCCAGCAGTTCCAGGGCCGGGGGTTCCGGGGAGCTGTTTTTT.

By sample share, this clone is large. The rearrangement uses TRBV10-3 and TRBJ1-1; D call uncertain. V gave up 7 bases and J gave up 7 bases, with 13 bases separating them. Germline lookup yields CDR1 ENHRY and CDR2 SYGVKD. This CDR3 contains 12 residues. The CDR3: CAIIPSPYEAFF. The CDR3 DNA is TGTGCCATCATCCCGTCCCCCTATGAAGCTTTCTTT.

This rearrangement joins TRBV5-1 to TRBJ1-6, with TRBD1 matching 9 bases. Per the germline V gene, CDR1 is SGHRS and CDR2 is YFSETQ. The CDR3 is 14 residues long. J was trimmed by 8 bases and V by 4 bases; bases with no gene match: 4. CDR3 sequence (DNA): TGCGCCAGCAGCCTGGGACAGGGCGATTCACCCCTCCACTTT. It encodes CASSLGQGDSPLHF.

The chain carries TRBV27 and TRBJ2-5; 13 nucleotides align to TRBD2. Germline V gene lookup returns CDR1 MNHEY and CDR2 SMNVEV (reference sequence). The ends lost 4 bases at V and 10 bases at J; junction bases unmatched: 3. The CDR3 length is 13 residues. This CDR3 reads CASSSWTSGGQYF. The CDR3 DNA sequence: TGTGCCAGCAGTTCTTGGACTAGCGGGGGCCAGTACTTC.

The V call is TRBV30, the J call TRBJ1-4; 7 nucleotides align to TRBD1. Germline V gives CDR1 GTSNPN, CDR2 SVGIG (reference sequence). Germline trimming cut 3 bases from V and 0 bases from J; bases unmatched to any gene: 7. CDR3 size: 16 residues. CDR3 sequence reads: CAWRLPTGATNEKLFF. The DNA of the CDR3 is TGTGCCTGGAGACTCCCCACAGGGGCAACTAATGAAAAACTGTTTTTT.

The chain has TRBV7-2 and TRBJ2-1; D remains unclear. Between the trimmed V and J ends, which lost 2 bases and 11 bases, there was a span of 10 bases. Germline V gene sequence: CDR1 SGHTA, CDR2 FQGNSA. This CDR3 comprises 12 residues. The CDR3 protein is CASSLRVGKQFF. The CDR3 DNA reads as TGTGCCAGCAGCTTACGGGTCGGCAAGCAGTTCTTC.

This chain connects TRBV10-3 to TRBJ2-7; 8 nucleotides align to TRBD2. CDR1 and CDR2 (germline): ENHRY, SYGVKD. This CDR3 is built from 14 residues. The J segment lost 1 base and the V segment lost 4 bases, leaving 3 bases of the junction unmatched. The DNA for the CDR3 is TGTGCCATCAGTGCCACTAGCGGATCCTACGAGCAGTACTTC. The encoded protein is CAISATSGSYEQYF.

The CDR3 DNA sequence: TGTGCCAGCAGCTTAGGGGCGAGTGGCCTCGGGGTTAATGAAGCTTTCTTT. Amino acids: CASSLGASGLGVNEAFF. V is TRBV7-6 and J is TRBJ1-1, with D unclear. CDR3 length: 17 residues. The V end was cut by 1 base, the J end by 7 bases, with 22 bases between. From germline, CDR1 is SGHVS and CDR2 FNYEAQ. The whole variable domain, remainder taken from reference TRBV7-6 and TRBJ1-1, is GAGVSQSPRYKVTKRGQDVALRCDPISGHVSLYWYRQALGQGPEFLTYFNYEAQQDKSGLPNDRFSAERPEGSISTLTIQRTEQRDSAMYRCASSLGASGLGVNEAFFGQGTRLTVV.

The genes are TRBV7-8 and TRBJ2-7, with D possibly being TRBD1 (8 bases). With 4 bases removed from V and 6 bases from J, the gap between germline ends came to 16 bases. Germline assignment: CDR1 SGHVS and CDR2 FQNEAQ. CDR3 length equals 14 residues. The CDR3 loop is CASSSDREGFEQYF. DNA of the CDR3: TGTGCCAGCAGCTCGGACAGGGAGGGTTTCGAGCAGTACTTC. The full variable domain, completed using reference TRBV7-8 and TRBJ2-7, is GAGVSQSPRYKVAKRGQDVALRCDPISGHVSLFWYQQALGQGPEFLTYFQNEAQLDKSGLPSDRFFAERPEGSVSTLKIQRTQQEDSAVYLCASSSDREGFEQYFGPGTRLTVT.

The chain joins TRBV29-1 to TRBJ2-2; 11 positions agree with TRBD1. The germline V gene has CDR1 SQVTM and CDR2 ANQGSEA. The trim removed 5 bases at V and 4 bases at J, leaving 15 bases unmatched. The CDR3 is 18 residues long. The CDR3 sequence is CSVSGGQGASRGTGELFF. Here the CDR3 DNA reads TGCAGCGTTTCAGGCGGACAGGGGGCGTCGCGGGGCACCGGGGAGCTGTTTTTT.

This chain connects TRBV27 to TRBJ2-1, with D possibly being TRBD2 (6 bases). Germline CDR1 reads MNHEY; CDR2 reads SMNVEV (reference sequence). Trimming stripped 2 bases from V and 2 bases from J, with 7 bases between. The CDR3 loop spans 14 amino acids. The CDR3 DNA reads as TGTGCCAGCAGTTTAGCGGGAACCTACAATGAGCAGTTCTTC. Residues: CASSLAGTYNEQFF.

The chain couples TRBV18 to TRBJ2-7; D possibly corresponds to TRBD2 (6 bases). This CDR3 is 14 amino acids long. V was shortened by 3 bases and J by 1 base, with 10 bases between the two germline ends. Looked up from germline, CDR1 is KGHSH and CDR2 is LQKENI. CDR3 in amino acids: CASSPEGWSYEQYF. Written as DNA, the CDR3 is TGTGCCAGCTCACCGGAGGGGTGGTCCTACGAGCAGTACTTC. The full variable domain, with the rest looked up from reference TRBV18 and TRBJ2-7, is NAGVMQNPRHLVRRRGQEARLRCSPMKGHSHVYWYRQLPEEGLKFMVYLQKENIIDESGMPKERFSAEFPKEGPSILRIQQVVRGDSAAYFCASSPEGWSYEQYFGPGTRLTVT.

CDR3 in amino acids: CASSRTQGAGEKLFF. The CDR3 nucleotides are TGTGCCAGCAGCCGAACCCAGGGGGCTGGGGAAAAACTGTTTTTT. The genes are TRBV5-4 and TRBJ1-4, with 8 positions matching TRBD1. Germline loops: CDR1 SGHNT, CDR2 YYREEE (reference sequence). The CDR3 length is 15 residues. The V gene end was trimmed by 4 bases and the J gene end by 8 bases; junction bases not matched to a gene: 10.

This clone is a singleton in its sample. This chain uses TRBV7-9 with TRBJ1-5; no firm D call. Looked up from germline, CDR1 is SEHNR and CDR2 is FQNEAQ (reference sequence). This CDR3 region has 16 residues. V dropped 9 bases and J dropped 3 bases, with 21 bases sitting between them. CDR3 in DNA: TGTGCCAGTCCATACCTTTCTACCGATTACAATCAGCCCCAGCATTTT. Its protein is CASPYLSTDYNQPQHF.

This clone was counted only a few times. J is TRBJ1-2 and V is TRBV7-3; D might be TRBD1 (5 bases). Germline lookup yields CDR1 SGHTA and CDR2 FQGTGA. Trimming stripped 5 bases from V and 6 bases from J, with 13 bases between. The CDR3 consists of 13 residues. CDR3 in DNA: TGTGCCAGCAGCCCTTGGGGGGGGAATGGCTACACCTTC. Residues: CASSPWGGNGYTF. Looking up the rest from reference TRBV7-3 and TRBJ1-2 gives the full variable domain: GAGVSQTPSNKVTEKGKYVELRCDPISGHTALYWYRQSLGQGPEFLIYFQGTGAADDSGLPNDRFFAVRPEGSVSTLKIQRTERGDSAVYLCASSPWGGNGYTFGSGTRLTVV.

This chain connects TRBV19 to TRBJ1-3; the D is unclear. V lost 10 bases and J lost 2, with 15 bases in between. There are 14 residues in the CDR3. CDR1 and CDR2 (germline): LNHDA, SQIVND (reference sequence). In nucleotides, the CDR3 is TGTGCCACCAAGCTTAGAGGAGCTGGAAACACCATATATTTT. Translating it yields CATKLRGAGNTIYF.

The gene calls are TRBV9 and TRBJ2-1; TRBD2 might be the D (7 bases). CDR1 is SGDLS and CDR2 is YYNGEE in the germline V gene. V lost 0 bases and J 2 bases, leaving 12 bases between the germline ends. This CDR3 region has 16 residues. The CDR3 sequence: CASSVVGGGPYNEQFF. CDR3 nucleotide sequence: TGTGCCAGCAGCGTAGTAGGGGGAGGGCCCTACAATGAGCAGTTCTTC.

The chain recombines TRBV6-5 with TRBJ2-3; 13 nucleotides line up with TRBD2. This CDR3 is built from 15 residues. Losses at the gene ends were 5 bases for V and 4 bases for J; bases not matched to a gene: 3. CDR1 and CDR2 from the germline V gene are MNHEY and SVGAGI. The DNA for the CDR3 is TGTGCCAGCAGTGTACTAGCGGGGGGGCCAGATACGCAGTATTTT. Translated: CASSVLAGGPDTQYF.

J is TRBJ1-3 and V is TRBV6-6, with unresolved D. Germline CDR1 MNHNY, CDR2 SVGAGI (reference sequence). Deletions cut 6 bases from V and 4 bases from J, with 19 bases between. This CDR3 has 16 amino acids. For the CDR3, the DNA is TGTGCCAGCAGACCCCCGACGGTTGCGGGGGGAAACACCATATATTTT. Translation: CASRPPTVAGGNTIYF.

The rearrangement uses TRBV4-2 and TRBJ1-5, with D maybe TRBD1 (6 bases). Germline V CDR1 and CDR2: LGHNA, YNFKEQ. Between the trimmed V and J ends, which lost 4 bases and 4 bases, there was a span of 11 bases. This CDR3 has 14 residues. CDR3 coding DNA: TGTGCCAGCAGCCCAGGGGACGATAATCAGCCCCAGCATTTT. Translating gives CASSPGDDNQPQHF.

V and J are TRBV7-2 and TRBJ1-2; weak D call: TRBD1 (5 bases). The ends were cut back, 6 bases at V and 2 bases at J, with 7 bases in the middle. The CDR3 has 12 residues. CDR1 SGHTA and CDR2 FQGNSA come from the germline V gene. CDR3 in amino acids: CASSRGNYGYTF. CDR3 DNA sequence: TGTGCCAGCAGTCGGGGGAACTATGGCTACACCTTC.